Listed below are T cell receptor beta chains from one sample, sequenced in a study of Ad26.COV2.S vaccination and SARS-CoV-2 variants. Data came from immunoSEQ multiplex PCR; TCRdb stores just in-frame clones and leaves some out. The sample carries roughly 420,000 clones, about 91% recorded once. The sequenced sample was peripheral blood, obtained in a trial of Ad26.COV2.S vaccine versus placebo. These receptors all come from a person between 18 and 59 years old who received the Ad26.COV2.S COVID-19 vaccine or a placebo. The CDR3 runs from the conserved cysteine through the conserved F or W. The D gene is left open where the match is weak. Rows give clone size only sometimes, using once, few, many, or a class for an expanded clone.

NA	TRBV20-1	TRBJ2-7	NA	11	CSASLITEQYF	TGCAGTGCTAGCCTAATTACTGAGCAGTACTTC
NA	TRBV7-3	TRBJ1-6	NA	13	CASSRDGNSPLHF	TGTGCCAGCAGCCGGGACGGGAATTCACCCCTCCACTTT
few	TRBV6-5	TRBJ1-1	TRBD1	14	CASSYSGTAGVTFF	TGTGCCAGCAGTTACTCCGGGACAGCTGGGGTAACTTTCTTT
NA	TRBV6-5	TRBJ2-3	TRBD1	15	CASNPGQGRTDTQYF	TGTGCCAGCAACCCGGGACAGGGGCGCACAGATACGCAGTATTTT
few	TRBV29-1	TRBJ2-1	NA	15	CSVEASWSSYNEQFF	TGCAGCGTTGAGGCTAGCTGGAGCTCCTACAATGAGCAGTTCTTC
once	TRBV6-1	TRBJ2-5	TRBD2	15	CASSETSGSLETQYF	TGTGCCAGCAGTGAGACTAGCGGGAGTTTGGAGACCCAGTACTTC
NA	TRBV2	TRBJ2-5	NA	13	CASSPSWSGTQYF	TGTGCCAGCAGTCCGTCCTGGTCAGGGACCCAGTACTTC
NA	TRBV5-4	TRBJ2-7	TRBD1	14	CASSLGQGVGEQYF	TGTGCCAGCAGCCTGGGACAGGGGGTTGGGGAGCAGTACTTC
NA	TRBV4-2	TRBJ2-7	TRBD1	14	CASGNGDRGGEQYF	TGTGCCAGCGGTAATGGGGACAGGGGCGGCGAGCAGTACTTC
NA	TRBV29-1	TRBJ1-5	TRBD1	18	CSDRRTDRGQDSNQPQHF	TGCAGCGACCGGCGGACGGACAGGGGACAAGATAGCAATCAGCCCCAGCATTTT
NA	TRBV7-9	TRBJ1-2	NA	12	CAGEGGTYGYTF	TGTGCCGGGGAGGGGGGGACCTATGGCTACACCTTC
NA	TRBV6-5	TRBJ1-2	NA	14	CASSSAGGFYGYTF	TGTGCCAGCAGCTCCGCTGGCGGATTCTATGGCTACACCTTC
NA	TRBV18	TRBJ2-4	NA	14	CASARELAKNIQYF	TGTGCCAGCGCTAGAGAGCTAGCCAAAAACATTCAGTACTTC
NA	TRBV28	TRBJ2-4	NA	12	CASSLGENIQYF	TGTGCCAGCAGTTTAGGGGAAAACATTCAGTACTTC
NA	TRBV7-2	TRBJ2-3	TRBD2	19	CASSLRVGLAGVGTDTQYF	TGTGCCAGCAGCTTAAGGGTGGGACTAGCGGGAGTGGGGACAGATACGCAGTATTTT
NA	TRBV27	TRBJ1-1	NA	12	CATREGGTEAFF	TGTGCCACCAGGGAAGGGGGCACTGAAGCTTTCTTT
few	TRBV27	TRBJ1-5	TRBD1	15	CASSLNRGGNQPQHF	TGTGCCAGCAGTTTAAACAGGGGCGGCAATCAGCCCCAGCATTTT
NA	TRBV6-5	TRBJ2-1	NA	15	CASSYSDKPYNEQFF	TGTGCCAGCAGTTACTCCGATAAGCCCTACAATGAGCAGTTCTTC
NA	TRBV25-1	TRBJ1-4	NA	14	CASQDTATNEKLFF	TGTGCCAGTCAGGACACCGCAACTAATGAAAAACTGTTTTTT
NA	TRBV28	TRBJ2-7	NA	16	CASSRTFGVLSYEQYF	TGTGCCAGCAGCCGAACTTTTGGGGTTCTCTCCTACGAGCAGTACTTC
NA	TRBV20-1	TRBJ1-2	NA	9	CSAPYGYTF	TGCAGTGCGCCGTATGGCTACACCTTC
NA	TRBV19	TRBJ1-2	TRBD1	16	CASRTLQGGGVYGYTF	TGTGCCAGTAGAACACTTCAAGGAGGGGGCGTCTATGGCTACACCTTC
NA	TRBV2	TRBJ2-7	NA	15	CASSYIRGFSYEQYF	TGTGCCAGCAGTTATATTAGGGGTTTCTCCTACGAGCAGTACTTC
NA	TRBV5-1	TRBJ1-6	TRBD1	16	CASSLDGTGLGSPLHF	TGCGCCAGCAGCTTGGATGGGACAGGATTAGGATCACCCCTCCACTTT
NA	TRBV20-1	TRBJ2-3	NA	11	CSARLADTQYF	TGCAGTGCTAGACTCGCAGATACGCAGTATTTT
NA	TRBV4-3	TRBJ1-6	TRBD1	16	CASSLDRGSGNSPLHF	TGCGCCAGCAGCCTCGACAGGGGGTCGGGTAATTCACCCCTCCACTTT
NA	TRBV4-3	TRBJ2-2	TRBD1	17	CASSHPDRGENTGELFF	TGCGCCAGCAGCCACCCGGACAGGGGCGAGAACACCGGGGAGCTGTTTTTT
NA	TRBV15	TRBJ2-2	NA	16	CATVANRDIHTGELFF	TGTGCCACCGTTGCGAACCGGGACATTCACACCGGGGAGCTGTTTTTT
NA	TRBV5-4	TRBJ1-3	TRBD1	14	CASSSGTGGNTIYF	TGTGCCAGCAGCTCCGGGACAGGGGGAAACACCATATATTTT
NA	TRBV24-1	TRBJ2-1	NA	13	CATSLSLAGEQFF	TGTGCCACGAGCCTATCCTTAGCTGGTGAGCAGTTCTTC
NA	TRBV19	TRBJ1-4	TRBD1	13	CASIQGADEKLFF	TGTGCCAGTATTCAGGGGGCTGATGAAAAACTGTTTTTT
NA	TRBV29-1	TRBJ2-1	TRBD1	12	CRTPGQRNEQFF	TGCAGAACCCCGGGACAGAGAAATGAGCAGTTCTTC
NA	TRBV5-1	TRBJ1-1	NA	15	CASSLTGQKDTEAFF	TGCGCCAGCAGCTTAACCGGACAGAAAGACACTGAAGCTTTCTTT
once	TRBV5-1	TRBJ1-2	TRBD1	16	CASSFQSRDRFHGYTF	TGCGCCAGCAGCTTCCAGTCCCGGGACAGGTTCCATGGCTACACCTTC
few	TRBV7-3	TRBJ2-2	NA	15	CASSFGDSSTGELFF	TGTGCCAGCAGCTTCGGCGACTCCTCCACCGGGGAGCTGTTTTTT
NA	TRBV20-1	TRBJ1-2	NA	11	CSARSRTGYTF	TGCAGTGCTAGATCCCGGACCGGGTATACCTTC
NA	TRBV2	TRBJ1-2	NA	14	CASRAVQGSRGYTF	TGTGCCAGCAGGGCCGTACAGGGATCAAGGGGCTACACCTTC
NA	TRBV6-2/TRBV6-3	TRBJ2-7	TRBD2	18	CASSYSRPGLAGTYEQYF	TGTGCCAGCAGTTACTCGCGTCCGGGACTAGCGGGAACCTACGAGCAGTACTTC
NA	TRBV4-1	TRBJ1-2	NA	15	CASSLQENRNYGYTF	TGCGCCAGCAGCCTACAGGAAAATCGGAACTATGGCTACACCTTC
NA	TRBV14	TRBJ2-2	TRBD2	19	CASSRYRGTSSMNTGELFF	TGTGCCAGCAGCCGATACAGAGGGACTAGCTCTATGAACACCGGGGAGCTGTTTTTT
NA	TRBV11-2	TRBJ1-1	NA	15	CASSLVFLGRTEAFF	TGTGCCAGCAGCTTAGTGTTTTTAGGGCGCACTGAAGCTTTCTTT
NA	TRBV6-5	TRBJ2-5	TRBD1	14	CASSRDRAERTQYF	TGTGCCAGCAGTAGGGACAGGGCGGAACGGACCCAGTACTTC
NA	TRBV7-9	TRBJ2-2	NA	16	CASSLDYRSNTGELFF	TGTGCCAGCAGCCTGGACTATCGAAGTAACACCGGGGAGCTGTTTTTT
NA	TRBV5-1	TRBJ2-3	TRBD1	14	CASSPGQATDTQYF	TGCGCCAGCAGCCCAGGACAGGCCACAGATACGCAGTATTTT
once	TRBV5-1	TRBJ2-5	TRBD1	12	CASSATGLVQYF	TGCGCCAGCAGCGCGACAGGGTTGGTCCAGTACTTC